A single sample gave rise to the 25 T cell receptor beta chains below, sequenced in a study of T cell repertoires in cytomegalovirus infection (dated by TCRdb to between 2019 and 2020). Their antigen targets remain unknown. TCRdb lists the instrument as Illumina HiSeq 1500. The raw public reads went through TCRdb reprocessing: fastp at Q25, MiXCR clone calling, in-frame beta chains kept. CDR3 protein duplicates are merged, each entry listing the most common genes and DNA. Counted in this sample were 40,000 to 50,000 distinct CDR3 sequences; 20% of them appeared once. In total, the top ten clones hold about 18% of the sample. What was sequenced was PBMCs, sequenced either directly or after in vitro stimulation (not recorded which). The origin of the receptors is a human donor in good health (CMV status not recorded). Some clones in this sample may be carry-over from other donors' samples.

This clonotype was detected ten times or more. The rearrangement uses TRBV7-2 and TRBJ2-2, with 8 bases that match TRBD1. CDR3 length: 16 amino acids. The junction had 9 bases not matched to a gene; V was cut back by 6 bases and J by 3 bases. CDR1 is SGHTA, CDR2 FQGNSA, per germline. CDR3 coding DNA: TGTGCCAGCAGAGCTGACAGGGGTTGGTACACCGGGGAGCTGTTTTTT. Residues: CASRADRGWYTGELFF.

This clonotype occurred many times. V gene TRBV7-9 combines with J gene TRBJ1-4; D not resolved. The germline V gene has CDR1 SEHNR and CDR2 FQNEAQ (reference sequence). V dropped 5 bases and J dropped 8 bases, with 33 bases sitting between them. The CDR3 is 20 amino acids. CDR3 protein: CASSPYSSAAPDLMKEKLFF. CDR3 in DNA: TGTGCCAGCAGCCCCTACTCTTCTGCCGCGCCGGACCTCATGAAGGAAAAACTGTTTTTT.

This clonotype appeared a few times. The V call is TRBV2, the J call TRBJ1-2; no reliable D call. CDR1 is SNHLY and CDR2 is FYNNEI in the germline V gene. Between the trimmed V and J ends, which lost 6 bases and 7 bases, there was a span of 18 bases. The CDR3 covers 14 residues. The CDR3 sequence: CASRRTGVRPGYTF. Written as DNA, the CDR3 is TGTGCCAGCAGGAGGACGGGTGTAAGGCCTGGCTACACCTTC.

This clonotype has just a few counts. The genes are TRBV6-1 and TRBJ2-7, with a possible D match to TRBD1 (5 bases). The germline V gene has CDR1 MNHNS and CDR2 SASEGT. Trimming removed 6 bases from V and 4 bases from J, with 10 bases in between. CDR3 length: 12 residues. The CDR3 protein is CASSLDNYEQYF. CDR3 in DNA: TGTGCCAGCAGCCTGGACAATTACGAGCAGTACTTC.

This chain joins TRBV20-1 and TRBJ2-3; 8 nucleotides agree with TRBD1. CDR1 DFQATT and CDR2 SNEGSKA come from the germline V gene (reference sequence). V was clipped by 5 bases and J by 4 bases; unmatched bases: 8. The CDR3 runs to 14 residues. CDR3: CSAPQGAGADTQYF. The CDR3 DNA reads TGCAGTGCTCCTCAGGGGGCGGGCGCAGATACGCAGTATTTT.

This clonotype qualifies as medium-sized. V gene TRBV11-2 combines with J gene TRBJ2-7, with no clear D. V was clipped by 3 bases and J by 5 bases, with 8 bases between them. The CDR3 spans 12 residues. The V gene's germline CDR1 is SGHAT and CDR2 FQNNGV. CDR3 amino acids: CASSFYIDEQYF. Written as DNA, the CDR3 is TGTGCCAGCAGCTTCTACATTGACGAGCAGTACTTC.

This clonotype came up a few times. The chain links TRBV6-2 or TRBV6-3 to TRBJ2-7; TRBD1 might be the D (5 bases). The CDR3 extends over 12 amino acids. V dropped 6 bases and J dropped 4 bases, with 10 bases sitting between them. From germline, CDR1 is MNHEY and CDR2 SVGEGT. The CDR3 nucleotides read TGTGCCAGCAGCCGTGACAGATACGAGCAGTACTTC. The encoded protein is CASSRDRYEQYF.

The chain joins TRBV4-1 to TRBJ1-1, with 7 bases that match TRBD1. There are 14 residues in the CDR3. Trimming cost V 2 bases and J 5 bases; bases outside gene matches: 5. CDR1 is MGHRA and CDR2 is YSYEKL in the germline V gene. CDR3 residues: CASSQPGGRTEAFF. As DNA, the CDR3 is TGCGCCAGCAGCCAACCAGGGGGGCGGACTGAAGCTTTCTTT.

This clonotype was recorded many times. The chain couples TRBV7-2 to TRBJ2-3; D remains unclear. The germline V gene encodes CDR1 SGHTA and CDR2 FQGNSA. The CDR3 has 12 residues. V shed 5 bases and J shed 6 bases, with 9 bases lying between them. CDR3 DNA sequence: TGTGCCAGCAGCAGAATGGGGGATACGCAGTATTTT. Translated: CASSRMGDTQYF.

Ten or more counts support this clonotype. This rearrangement joins TRBV7-9 to TRBJ2-1; D possibly uses TRBD1 or TRBD2 (5 bases each). CDR1 and CDR2 (germline): SEHNR, FQNEAQ (reference sequence). The CDR3 runs 17 residues. V lost 0 bases, J lost 3 bases, and 15 bases lay in between. The CDR3 region has the DNA TGTGCCAGCAGCTTAGCTGGGACCACTACGATCTACAATGAGCAGTTCTTC. This translates into CASSLAGTTTIYNEQFF.

This clonotype was found many times. The chain combines TRBV7-2 with TRBJ2-1, with 8 bases lining up with TRBD2. This CDR3 spans 16 amino acids. CDR1 SGHTA and CDR2 FQGNSA come from the germline V gene. Trimming cost V 5 bases and J 6 bases; bases outside gene matches: 12. CDR3: CASSPSPGRAINEQFF. The CDR3 nucleotides are TGTGCCAGCAGCCCGTCTCCCGGGAGGGCCATCAATGAGCAGTTCTTC.

The rearrangement joins TRBV19 to TRBJ1-2, with D uncertain. From germline, CDR1 is LNHDA and CDR2 SQIVND (reference sequence). V was clipped by 3 bases and J by 7 bases, with 9 bases between them. The CDR3 has 12 amino acids. The CDR3 bases are TGTGCCAGTAGTATTCGTGGCCGTGGCTACACCTTC. It yields the protein CASSIRGRGYTF.

This rearrangement joins TRBV5-6 to TRBJ2-2, with D uncertain. The CDR3 covers 14 residues. Deletions cut 0 bases from V and 4 bases from J, with 7 bases between. From germline, CDR1 is SGHDT and CDR2 YYEEEE. For the CDR3, the DNA is TGTGCCAGCAGCTTGGTCGACGCCACCGGGGAGCTGTTTTTT. Amino acids: CASSLVDATGELFF. The whole variable domain, filled in from reference TRBV5-6 and TRBJ2-2, reads DAGVTQSPTHLIKTRGQQVTLRCSPKSGHDTVSWYQQALGQGPQFIFQYYEEEERQRGNFPDRFSGHQFPNYSSELNVNALLLGDSALYLCASSLVDATGELFFGEGSRLTVL.

In this sample, this clonotype turned up a few times. For the CDR3, the DNA is TGCAGTGCTATGTACGGACAGGGGTTTTCAGATACGCAGTATTTT. This gives the protein CSAMYGQGFSDTQYF. J is TRBJ2-3 and V is TRBV20-1; 9 bases agree with TRBD1. J gave up 4 bases and V 4 bases, and 9 bases lay outside the gene matches. Germline CDR1 reads DFQATT; CDR2 reads SNEGSKA (reference sequence). This CDR3 is 15 amino acids long.

This clonotype was found a few times. V gene TRBV20-1 combines with J gene TRBJ2-5; 8 positions agree with TRBD2. The germline V gene has CDR1 DFQATT and CDR2 SNEGSKA (reference sequence). With 0 bases clipped from V and 5 bases from J, the junction kept 5 bases outside the gene matches. The CDR3 has 14 residues. The CDR3 is CSARDSGGLETQYF. CDR3 DNA sequence: TGCAGTGCTAGAGATTCGGGGGGGCTGGAGACCCAGTACTTC.

This chain joins TRBV12-3 or TRBV12-4 and TRBJ2-7; tentatively, D is TRBD2 (7 bases). The ends were cut back, 6 bases at V and 4 bases at J, with 16 bases in the middle. CDR3 length equals 14 residues. CDR3 nucleotides: TGTGCCAGCAGCCCTACGCGGGGGCTTTACGAGCAGTACTTC. Amino acids: CASSPTRGLYEQYF.

The V gene is TRBV20-1, the J gene TRBJ2-7; D tentatively reads TRBD1 or TRBD2 (5 bases each). CDR1 is DFQATT and CDR2 is SNEGSKA in the germline V gene (reference sequence). CDR3 length: 13 amino acids. V lost 1 base and J 1 base, leaving 8 bases between the germline ends. The DNA of the CDR3 is TGCAGTGCTAGAGGGGACCCGTCCTACGAGCAGTACTTC. Translating gives CSARGDPSYEQYF.

The V call is TRBV20-1, the J call TRBJ2-1, with TRBD2 matching 7 bases. This CDR3 is built from 15 residues. V shed 6 bases, J shed 3 bases, and the junction held 11 bases outside the gene matches. The germline gives CDR1 DFQATT, CDR2 SNEGSKA (reference sequence). The CDR3 is CSAGNLAESYNEQFF. The CDR3 DNA reads TGCAGTGCGGGGAATCTAGCGGAGAGCTACAATGAGCAGTTCTTC.

This clonotype is termed large. The chain joins TRBV7-9 to TRBJ1-2; D is perhaps TRBD1 (6 bases). Trimming took 8 bases from V and 8 from J, leaving 18 bases between them. The CDR3 contains 13 residues. Germline CDR1 reads SEHNR; CDR2 reads FQNEAQ (reference sequence). In DNA form, the CDR3 reads TGTGCCAGCCCGTCCCAGGGGACTGTCGGCTACACCTTC. It is translated as CASPSQGTVGYTF.

This clonotype was seen a few times. The V gene is TRBV19, the J gene TRBJ1-2; D is unresolved. CDR1 and CDR2 from the germline V gene are LNHDA and SQIVND (reference sequence). Trimming stripped 7 bases from V and 3 bases from J, with 18 bases between. The CDR3 has 15 residues. The CDR3 DNA follows: TGTGCCAGTACCAACGAGGGAGGGATACACTATGGCTACACCTTC. Translating it yields CASTNEGGIHYGYTF.

A few counts support this clonotype. This sequence joins TRBV4-2 and TRBJ2-3; D is perhaps TRBD2 (6 bases). CDR1 LGHNA and CDR2 YNFKEQ come from the germline V gene. This CDR3 has 15 residues. The V and J ends lost 1 base and 1 base respectively, with 9 bases between them. CDR3 bases: TGTGCCAGCAGCCAAGCGGGGGTCCGCACAGATACGCAGTATTTT. It yields the protein CASSQAGVRTDTQYF.

This clonotype was detected many times. This sequence joins TRBV19 and TRBJ1-2, with D perhaps matching TRBD1 (5 bases). The V end lost 1 base, the J end lost 7 bases, and 10 bases lay between the germline ends. This CDR3 spans 13 amino acids. The germline gives CDR1 LNHDA, CDR2 SQIVND (reference sequence). CDR3: CASSIGQGTGYTF. The CDR3 DNA follows: TGTGCCAGTAGTATAGGGCAGGGTACTGGCTACACCTTC.

The V call is TRBV6-2 or TRBV6-3, the J call TRBJ2-7, with a tentative D call TRBD2 (7 bases). The CDR3 length is 18 residues. Per the germline V gene, CDR1 is MNHEY and CDR2 is SVGEGT. V lost 5 bases and J lost 0, with 23 bases in between. CDR3: CASSQRLTGRESSYEQYF. The CDR3 DNA is TGTGCCAGCAGTCAACGACTAACAGGGAGGGAAAGCTCCTACGAGCAGTACTTC.

This clonotype came up a few times. The chain joins TRBV5-6 to TRBJ2-2; 7 bases are shared with TRBD1. J lost 0 bases, V lost 4 bases, and 9 bases had no gene match. The CDR3 has 17 residues. Germline V gives CDR1 SGHDT, CDR2 YYEEEE. The CDR3 DNA sequence: TGTGCCAGCAGCCTACCAGGACAGGCGCCGAACACCGGGGAGCTGTTTTTT. It is translated as CASSLPGQAPNTGELFF.

The V gene is TRBV12-3 or TRBV12-4, the J gene TRBJ2-3, with D hard to call. This CDR3 is 12 amino acids long. V lost 6 bases and J 2 bases, leaving 6 bases between the germline ends. As DNA, the CDR3 is TGTGCCAGCAGGAGGCACACAGATACGCAGTATTTT. It translates to CASRRHTDTQYF.